The 3 T cell receptor beta chains listed next were all sequenced from one sample in a study of T-cell reconstitution after alpha-beta-depleted transplantation in children. Library preparation (for TCRbeta) was performed with unique molecular identifiers. TCRdb itself ran the PCR reads through MiXCR, one entry per CDR3 protein. The sample lists 85,000 to 120,000 distinct CDR3 sequences, roughly 7.1% occurring once. The material sequenced was PBMCs, taken before TCRalphabeta/CD19-depleted stem cell transplant. The receptors were gathered from a boy between 2 and 10 years old with acute lymphoblastic leukemia, due to receive a stem cell transplant.

This clonotype has only a few counts. The gene calls are TRBV18 and TRBJ2-7, with 7 nucleotides matching TRBD1. Trimming removed 3 bases from V and 7 bases from J; junction bases left unmatched: 0. Germline CDR1 and CDR2: KGHSH and LQKENI. The CDR3 spans 11 residues. CDR3 amino acids: CASSPDREQYF. CDR3 sequence (DNA): TGTGCCAGCTCACCGGACAGGGAGCAGTACTTC.

This clonotype was recorded a few times. The CDR3 nucleotides read TGTGCCAGCAGCCCGATTGGGCAGGACCAAGAGACCCAGTACTTC. This sequence encodes CASSPIGQDQETQYF. The chain combines TRBV3-1 with TRBJ2-5; D not resolved. Trimming took 4 bases from V and 0 from J, leaving 12 bases between them. The CDR3 has 15 residues. Germline CDR1 LGHDT, CDR2 YNNKEL (reference sequence).

Many counts were recorded for this clonotype. The rearrangement links TRBV4-3 to TRBJ2-1, with D perhaps matching TRBD1 (6 bases). The V and J ends lost 5 bases and 8 bases respectively, with 25 bases between them. Germline loops: CDR1 LGHNA, CDR2 YSLEER. This CDR3 has 17 amino acids. The CDR3 loop reads CASSKLHRVPVYDEQFF. The CDR3, as DNA: TGCGCCAGCAGCAAACTACACAGGGTTCCCGTTTACGATGAGCAGTTCTTC.